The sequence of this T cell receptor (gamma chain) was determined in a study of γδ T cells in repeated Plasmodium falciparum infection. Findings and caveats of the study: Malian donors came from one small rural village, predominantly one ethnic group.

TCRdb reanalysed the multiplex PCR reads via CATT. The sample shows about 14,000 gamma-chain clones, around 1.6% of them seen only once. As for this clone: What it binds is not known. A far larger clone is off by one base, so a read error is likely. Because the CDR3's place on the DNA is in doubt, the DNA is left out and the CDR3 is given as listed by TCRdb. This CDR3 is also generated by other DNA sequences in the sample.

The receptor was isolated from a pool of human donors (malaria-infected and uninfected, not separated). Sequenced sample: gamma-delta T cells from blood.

CDR3 residues: CATWDRIIIRNSLAVEQHLLSQVSIGRIQHF. The V gene is given as TRGV3, and no J gene call is available. Per germline, CDR1 VTNTFY and CDR2 YDVSTARD (reference sequence). The CDR3 is 31 amino acids long, termini counted.